A single T cell receptor (beta chain) is shown here with its context. Its antigen is undetermined. TCR beta libraries were made by UMI-labeled 5' RACE. Using the 5' RACE reads, TCRdb records one entry per CDR3 protein without DNA. Its listing shows about 10,000 distinct CDR3 sequences. Germline V lookup: CDR1 MRHNA, CDR2 SNTAGT. The CDR3 is 16 residues long. The sample originates from a study of human CD8 memory T cell subsets. Study conclusions and caveats: Unlike effector memory cells, stem-like memory and precursor exhausted T cells displayed similarly high diversity. Precursor exhausted and stem-like memory T cell repertoires shared minimal overlap. The sequencing covered T cell receptor beta chains alone.

The chain links TRBV6-4 to TRBJ2-7; without DNA, the TCRdb call of TRBD2 cannot be checked. The clonotype was recovered from a human donor in good health. The source material was CD8+ stem-like memory T cells (TSCM and TCM) sorted from PBMCs. The subset here: stem-like memory CD8 T cells (TSTEM), CCR7+ PD-1- TIGIT-. CDR3 sequence: CASSDPEMGPRHEQYF.